The TCR beta chain under discussion was sequenced for a study of blood T cell repertoires in COVID-19. This CDR3 has 16 amino acids. V trimming: 2 bases; J trimming: 0 bases; junction bases outside the gene matches: 6. The germline V gene has CDR1 SGHTA and CDR2 FQGNSA. The authors' processing: Nucleated cell counts were estimated from reference gene primer amplification. The repertoire was sequenced with immunoSEQ multiplex PCR; TCRdb's copy has only in-frame clones and lacks some. V and J calls plus clone size are reproduced from that table; the DNA served to infer D and trimming. The sample comprises 90,000 to 150,000 clones, approximately 87% of which are singletons, and roughly 2.2% rests with the top ten.

This TCR was recovered from a woman in her forties or fifties with acute or convalescent COVID-19. The J gene is TRBJ1-2, the V gene TRBV7-2, with TRBD1 matching over 7 bases. The specimen sequenced was peripheral blood. CDR3 loop: CASSLFTGQSNYGYTF. CDR3 sequence (DNA): TGTGCCAGCAGCTTATTTACGGGACAGTCTAACTATGGCTACACCTTC.